Below are 23 T cell receptor beta chains sequenced from a single sample in a study of control samples from healthy donors and cancer patients. Method: immunoSEQ multiplex PCR; TCRdb's copy keeps in-frame clones and lacks some. Of 95,000 to 150,000 clones listed, 87% are singletons. The sequencing input was blood. The receptor source for this set is a man between 18 and 35 years old in good health.

The chain has TRBV24-1 and TRBJ2-7, with TRBD1 matching over 7 bases. Germline-derived CDR1 and CDR2 are KGHDR and SFDVKD. This CDR3 is built from 12 residues. The trim removed 6 bases at V and 2 bases at J, leaving 0 bases unmatched. The chain's CDR3 is CATSTGAYEQYF. In DNA form, the CDR3 reads TGTGCCACCAGTACAGGGGCCTACGAGCAGTACTTC.

The V and J genes are TRBV19 and TRBJ2-1; D not certain. V lost 5 bases to trimming and J lost 0 bases, with 11 bases between them. The CDR3 extends over 15 amino acids. The germline V gene encodes CDR1 LNHDA and CDR2 SQIVND (reference sequence). Here the CDR3 reads CASSLGLLSYNEQFF. CDR3 in DNA: TGTGCCAGTAGTCTCGGTCTCCTCTCCTACAATGAGCAGTTCTTC.

Comments on this clone: This sample also contains other DNA sequences that code for the same CDR3. The chain links TRBV28 to TRBJ2-7; 8 bases align to TRBD1. This CDR3 region has 14 residues. Per germline, CDR1 MDHEN and CDR2 SYDVKM. Unmatched junction bases numbered 4, after V lost 6 bases and J lost 0 bases. In DNA, the CDR3 is TGTGCCAGCAGGCGGACAGGGTCCTCCTACGAGCAGTACTTC. This translates into CASRRTGSSYEQYF.

In the case of this clone: Other nucleotide sequences from this sample produce the same CDR3. This chain connects TRBV30 to TRBJ1-1, with D possibly matching TRBD1 (5 bases). The CDR3 runs 13 residues. V was shortened by 1 base and J by 1 base, with 7 bases between the two germline ends. The germline gives CDR1 GTSNPN, CDR2 SVGIG (reference sequence). CDR3 sequence: CAWSGQPNTEAFF. CDR3 sequence (DNA): TGTGCCTGGAGTGGACAGCCGAACACTGAAGCTTTCTTT.

This chain connects TRBV5-5 to TRBJ2-2; D not resolved. The CDR3 has 17 amino acids. Trimming removed 3 bases from V and 0 bases from J, with 15 bases in between. Germline lookup yields CDR1 SGHKS and CDR2 YYEKEE (reference sequence). This CDR3 reads CASSSRPAESNTGELFF. The CDR3 nucleotides are TGTGCCAGCAGCTCCCGCCCGGCCGAGTCGAACACCGGGGAGCTGTTTTTT.

The rearrangement uses TRBV7-9 and TRBJ1-4, with a possible D match to TRBD1 (6 bases). The CDR3 totals 13 residues. V lost 5 bases and J 7 bases, leaving 11 bases between the germline ends. The V gene's germline CDR1 is SEHNR and CDR2 FQNEAQ (reference sequence). The CDR3 sequence: CASSPEGGEKLFF. CDR3 sequence (DNA): TGTGCCAGCAGCCCCGAGGGGGGTGAAAAACTGTTTTTT.

This chain connects TRBV7-2 to TRBJ2-3; D unresolved. This CDR3 is built from 14 residues. CDR1 is SGHTA and CDR2 is FQGNSA in the germline V gene. Trimming stripped 5 bases from V and 3 bases from J, with 12 bases between. The CDR3 DNA follows: TGTGCCAGCAGCCTTATCGGCGGAACAGATACGCAGTATTTT. It translates to CASSLIGGTDTQYF.

As DNA, the CDR3 is TGTGCCAGCAGCTTAGTTTTGAGTAGGGCAGGGGGCATGAGAGACACTGAAGCTTTCTTT. Its translation: CASSLVLSRAGGMRDTEAFF. V and J are TRBV7-8 and TRBJ1-1; 8 nucleotides align to TRBD1. In germline, CDR1 is SGHVS, CDR2 FQNEAQ. The CDR3 totals 20 residues. The V gene end was trimmed by 1 base and the J gene end by 3 bases; junction bases not matched to a gene: 19.

The chain joins TRBV19 to TRBJ2-5; tentatively, D is TRBD1 (5 bases). Between the trimmed V and J ends, which lost 3 bases and 5 bases, there was a span of 10 bases. Germline CDR1 LNHDA, CDR2 SQIVND (reference sequence). The length of the CDR3 is 13 residues. CDR3 amino acids: CASSIAGMETQYF. The CDR3 coding sequence is TGTGCCAGTAGTATTGCAGGGATGGAGACCCAGTACTTC.

A single count supports this clone. The V gene is TRBV12-3 or TRBV12-4, the J gene TRBJ1-2, with 8 bases fitting TRBD1. CDR3 size: 13 residues. The junction had 2 bases not matched to a gene; V was cut back by 4 bases and J by 4 bases. CDR3 sequence (DNA): TGTGCCAGCAGTTCCGACAGGGGCTATGGCTACACCTTC. Protein product: CASSSDRGYGYTF.

V is TRBV12-3 or TRBV12-4 and J is TRBJ2-5; the D is unclear. Trimming left V 3 bases short and J 5 bases short, with 10 bases between. The CDR3 has 13 residues. The CDR3 sequence is CASSFAYEETQYF. The CDR3 coding sequence is TGTGCCAGCAGTTTCGCCTATGAGGAGACCCAGTACTTC.

The rearrangement uses TRBV6-5 and TRBJ2-7; D is uncertain. Germline V CDR1 and CDR2: MNHEY, SVGAGI. Trimming cost V 8 bases and J 0 bases, with 17 bases left between them. The CDR3 contains 15 residues. The CDR3 DNA is TGTGCCAGCCGCTGGAGTACGGACCCCTCCTACGAGCAGTACTTC. Protein sequence: CASRWSTDPSYEQYF.

The V call is TRBV27, the J call TRBJ1-5, with 7 bases lining up with TRBD1. Germline V gives CDR1 MNHEY, CDR2 SMNVEV (reference sequence). The CDR3 contains 17 residues. The ends lost 5 bases at V and 2 bases at J; junction bases unmatched: 12. The CDR3 loop reads CASSRSRGGLGNQPQHF. In nucleotides, the CDR3 is TGTGCCAGCAGTAGAAGCAGGGGGGGACTAGGCAATCAGCCCCAGCATTTT.

V is TRBV29-1 and J is TRBJ1-2; D may be TRBD1 (5 bases). This CDR3 is 14 amino acids long. Germline V gene data show CDR1 as SQVTM and CDR2 as ANQGSEA. V gave up 7 bases and J gave up 6 bases, with 21 bases separating them. CDR3 amino acids: CSGDFQGGEDGYTF. The CDR3 bases are TGCAGCGGCGATTTTCAGGGTGGGGAGGATGGCTACACCTTC.

The chain is built from TRBV7-8 and TRBJ2-6; maybe TRBD2 (6 bases). The V gene lost 5 bases and the J gene lost 2 bases, with 16 bases spanning the gap. Germline V gene data show CDR1 as SGHVS and CDR2 as FQNEAQ. The CDR3 consists of 17 residues. The CDR3 sequence is CASSLLVEGAGANVLTF. CDR3 nucleotides: TGTGCCAGCAGCCTACTCGTGGAGGGTGCTGGGGCCAACGTCCTGACTTTC. The full variable domain, in which reference TRBV7-8 and TRBJ2-6 provide the parts outside the CDR3, is GAGVSQSPRYKVAKRGQDVALRCDPISGHVSLFWYQQALGQGPEFLTYFQNEAQLDKSGLPSDRFFAERPEGSVSTLKIQRTQQEDSAVYLCASSLLVEGAGANVLTFGAGSRLTVL.

V gene TRBV18 combines with J gene TRBJ2-3; TRBD2 matches at 12 bases. The CDR3 totals 18 residues. Trimming took 4 bases from V and 1 from J; bases not matched to a gene: 9. Germline CDR1 KGHSH, CDR2 LQKENI. The CDR3 region is CASSRLAGDGTRTDTQYF. The CDR3 bases are TGTGCCAGCTCACGACTAGCGGGAGATGGGACTCGCACAGATACGCAGTATTTT.

The V gene is TRBV29-1, the J gene TRBJ2-7; unclear D gene. V was shortened by 2 bases and J by 3 bases, with 8 bases between the two germline ends. The CDR3 length is 12 residues. CDR1 is SQVTM and CDR2 is ANQGSEA in the germline V gene. CDR3 in amino acids: CSVETVSYEQYF. As DNA, the CDR3 is TGCAGCGTTGAAACGGTTAGCTACGAGCAGTACTTC.

The genes are TRBV27 and TRBJ2-1; no firm D call. The CDR3 is 15 amino acids. V was pared by 3 bases and J by 0 bases, with 9 bases between. CDR1 is MNHEY, CDR2 SMNVEV, per germline (reference sequence). CDR3 bases: TGTGCCAGCAGTTTCAGTCGGAGCTCCTACAATGAGCAGTTCTTC. Translated, it gives CASSFSRSSYNEQFF.

The chain combines TRBV5-1 with TRBJ2-1, with a tentative D call TRBD2 (5 bases). V was clipped by 2 bases and J by 10 bases, with 7 bases between them. There are 11 residues in the CDR3. Germline V gene lookup returns CDR1 SGHRS and CDR2 YFSETQ. The CDR3 bases are TGCGCCAGCAGCTTTACGGGGGAGCAGTTCTTC. This codes for CASSFTGEQFF.

The chain joins TRBV30 to TRBJ1-1, with a weak D call TRBD1 (5 bases). V was trimmed by 2 bases and J by 12 bases, leaving 13 bases between them. The germline CDR1 and CDR2 sequences are GTSNPN and SVGIG (reference sequence). This CDR3 comprises 11 residues. The chain's CDR3 is CAWSPPGLPFF. DNA for the CDR3: TGTGCCTGGAGTCCCCCAGGGTTACCTTTCTTT.

Here the CDR3 reads CASSLASYEQYF. The CDR3 DNA reads TGTGCCAGCAGCTTAGCTAGTTACGAGCAGTACTTC. The chain recombines TRBV11-2 with TRBJ2-7; D uncertain. Germline V gene sequence: CDR1 SGHAT, CDR2 FQNNGV. The CDR3 has 12 residues. With 1 base removed from V and 4 bases from J, the gap between germline ends came to 5 bases.

V and J are TRBV9 and TRBJ2-1; D remains ambiguous. Germline V lookup: CDR1 SGDLS, CDR2 YYNGEE. The CDR3 loop spans 18 amino acids. Trimming removed 4 bases from V and 2 bases from J, with 22 bases in between. CDR3: CASSPGEVDLGTYNEQFF. The DNA for the CDR3 is TGTGCCAGCAGCCCCGGAGAGGTTGACCTAGGAACCTACAATGAGCAGTTCTTC.

This clone showed up just a few times. V gene TRBV27 combines with J gene TRBJ2-2; D uncertain. The germline gives CDR1 MNHEY, CDR2 SMNVEV (reference sequence). The CDR3 extends over 14 amino acids. The V gene lost 3 bases and the J gene lost 6 bases, with 11 bases spanning the gap. CDR3 in DNA: TGTGCCAGCAGTTTGCCGAGCTATGCCGGGGAGCTGTTTTTT. This encodes CASSLPSYAGELFF.